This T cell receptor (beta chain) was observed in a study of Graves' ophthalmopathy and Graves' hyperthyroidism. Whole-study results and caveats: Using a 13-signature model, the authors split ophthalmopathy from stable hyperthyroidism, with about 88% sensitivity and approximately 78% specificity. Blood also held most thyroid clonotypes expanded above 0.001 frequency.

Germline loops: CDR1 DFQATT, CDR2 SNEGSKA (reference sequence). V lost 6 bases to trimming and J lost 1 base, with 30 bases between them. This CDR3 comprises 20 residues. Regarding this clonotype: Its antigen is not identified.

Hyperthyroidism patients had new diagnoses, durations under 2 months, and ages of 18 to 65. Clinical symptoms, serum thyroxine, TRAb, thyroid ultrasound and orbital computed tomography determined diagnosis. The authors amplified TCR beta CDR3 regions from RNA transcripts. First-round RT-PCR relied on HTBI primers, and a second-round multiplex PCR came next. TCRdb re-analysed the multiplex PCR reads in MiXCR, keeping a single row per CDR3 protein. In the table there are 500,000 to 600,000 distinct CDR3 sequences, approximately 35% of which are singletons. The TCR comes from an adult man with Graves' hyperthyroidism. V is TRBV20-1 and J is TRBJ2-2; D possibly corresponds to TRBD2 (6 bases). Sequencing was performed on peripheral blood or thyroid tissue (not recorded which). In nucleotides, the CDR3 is TGCAGTGCCAGCAATAGGCATTTCGGGAGCGGCATACTGAACACCGGGGAGCTGTTTTTT. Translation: CSASNRHFGSGILNTGELFF.